This T cell receptor beta chain was retrieved from a study of cytomegalovirus exposure and HLA in healthy donors. Study in general: In a later analysis, the roughly 120 validation repertoires were reported to have used the same platform as the 550 to 850 first-cohort repertoires. Overall study findings and caveats: Researchers counted around 160 TCR beta chains as cytomegalovirus-associated.

This CDR3 spans 14 amino acids. The germline CDR1 and CDR2 sequences are SGDLS and YYNGEE. Trimming stripped 0 bases from V and 7 bases from J, with 10 bases between. A remark on this clone: Its target is unknown.

The assay was immunoSEQ multiplex PCR, and TCRdb's table has in-frame clones only and misses some. The data show 150,000 to 200,000 clones, roughly 89% seen once. The receptor was derived from a woman in her twenties or thirties in good health and CMV-seronegative. The specimen sequenced was PBMCs. V and J are TRBV9 and TRBJ2-2; D remains unclear. The CDR3 DNA is TGTGCCAGCAGCGTAGTCGAGTCGGGCGGGGAGCTGTTTTTT. As protein: CASSVVESGGELFF.